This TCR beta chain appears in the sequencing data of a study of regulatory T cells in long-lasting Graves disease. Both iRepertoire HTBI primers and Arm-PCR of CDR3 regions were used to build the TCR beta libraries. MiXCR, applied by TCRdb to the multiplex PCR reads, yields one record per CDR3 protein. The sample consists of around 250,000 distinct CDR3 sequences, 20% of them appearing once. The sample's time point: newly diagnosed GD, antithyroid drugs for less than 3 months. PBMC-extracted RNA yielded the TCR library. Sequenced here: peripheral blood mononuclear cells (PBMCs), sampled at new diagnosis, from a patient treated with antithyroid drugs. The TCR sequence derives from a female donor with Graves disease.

CDR3 region: CASSRRDRAQQYF. The CDR3 nucleotides read TGTGCCAGCAGCCGCCGGGACAGGGCACAGCAGTACTTC. The chain couples TRBV5-8 to TRBJ2-7, with 9 bases matching TRBD1. The trim removed 4 bases at V and 8 bases at J, leaving 7 bases unmatched. The CDR3 length is 13 residues. Germline V gives CDR1 SGHTS, CDR2 YDEGEE.